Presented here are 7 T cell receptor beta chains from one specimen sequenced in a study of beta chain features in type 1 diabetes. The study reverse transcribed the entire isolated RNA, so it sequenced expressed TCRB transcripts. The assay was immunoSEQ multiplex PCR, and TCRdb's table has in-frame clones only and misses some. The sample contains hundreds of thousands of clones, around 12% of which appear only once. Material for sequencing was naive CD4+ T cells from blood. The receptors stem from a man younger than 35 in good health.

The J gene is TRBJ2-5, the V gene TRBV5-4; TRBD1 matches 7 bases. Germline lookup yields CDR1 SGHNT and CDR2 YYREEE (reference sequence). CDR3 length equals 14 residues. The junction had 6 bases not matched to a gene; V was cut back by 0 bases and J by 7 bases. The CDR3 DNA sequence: TGTGCCAGCAGCTTGGCCGTGGGACAGAGGACCCAGTACTTC. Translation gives CASSLAVGQRTQYF.

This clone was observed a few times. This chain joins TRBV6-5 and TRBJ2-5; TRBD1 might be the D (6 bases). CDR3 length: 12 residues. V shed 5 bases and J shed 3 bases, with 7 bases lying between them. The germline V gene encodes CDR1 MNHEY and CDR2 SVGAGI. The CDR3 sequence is CASSPGEETQYF. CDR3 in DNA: TGTGCCAGCAGTCCAGGGGAAGAGACCCAGTACTTC.

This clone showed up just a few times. CDR3 loop: CASSLQQRSDTQYF. CDR3 nucleotides: TGTGCCAGCTCACTCCAACAGCGGTCAGATACGCAGTATTTT. The chain carries TRBV18 and TRBJ2-3; D is possibly TRBD2 (5 bases). CDR1 and CDR2 from the germline V gene are KGHSH and LQKENI. The CDR3 has 14 residues. The V and J ends lost 4 bases and 4 bases respectively, with 12 bases between them.

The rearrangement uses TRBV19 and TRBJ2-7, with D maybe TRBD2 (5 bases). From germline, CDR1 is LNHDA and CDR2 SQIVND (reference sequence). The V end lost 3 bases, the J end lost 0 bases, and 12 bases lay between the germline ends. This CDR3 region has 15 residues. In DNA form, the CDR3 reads TGTGCCAGTAGTATTCAAGCGGCAACCTCCTACGAGCAGTACTTC. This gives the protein CASSIQAATSYEQYF.

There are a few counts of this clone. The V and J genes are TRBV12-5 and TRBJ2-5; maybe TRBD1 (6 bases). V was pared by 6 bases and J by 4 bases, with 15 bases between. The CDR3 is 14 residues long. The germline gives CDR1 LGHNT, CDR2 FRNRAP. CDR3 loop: CASGPHRVGETQYF. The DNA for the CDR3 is TGTGCTAGTGGCCCGCACAGGGTCGGAGAGACCCAGTACTTC.

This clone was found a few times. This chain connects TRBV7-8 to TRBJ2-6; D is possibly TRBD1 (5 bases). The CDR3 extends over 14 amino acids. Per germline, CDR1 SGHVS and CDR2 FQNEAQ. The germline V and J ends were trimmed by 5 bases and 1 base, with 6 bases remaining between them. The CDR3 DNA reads TGTGCCAGCAGCCCAGGGTCTGGGGCCAACGTCCTGACTTTC. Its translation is CASSPGSGANVLTF.

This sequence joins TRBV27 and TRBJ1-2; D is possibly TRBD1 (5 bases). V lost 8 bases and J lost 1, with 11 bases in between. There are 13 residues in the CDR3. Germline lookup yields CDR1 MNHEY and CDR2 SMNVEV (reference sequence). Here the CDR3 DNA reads TGTGCCAGCTCGATACAGGTTAACTATGGCTACACCTTC. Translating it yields CASSIQVNYGYTF.